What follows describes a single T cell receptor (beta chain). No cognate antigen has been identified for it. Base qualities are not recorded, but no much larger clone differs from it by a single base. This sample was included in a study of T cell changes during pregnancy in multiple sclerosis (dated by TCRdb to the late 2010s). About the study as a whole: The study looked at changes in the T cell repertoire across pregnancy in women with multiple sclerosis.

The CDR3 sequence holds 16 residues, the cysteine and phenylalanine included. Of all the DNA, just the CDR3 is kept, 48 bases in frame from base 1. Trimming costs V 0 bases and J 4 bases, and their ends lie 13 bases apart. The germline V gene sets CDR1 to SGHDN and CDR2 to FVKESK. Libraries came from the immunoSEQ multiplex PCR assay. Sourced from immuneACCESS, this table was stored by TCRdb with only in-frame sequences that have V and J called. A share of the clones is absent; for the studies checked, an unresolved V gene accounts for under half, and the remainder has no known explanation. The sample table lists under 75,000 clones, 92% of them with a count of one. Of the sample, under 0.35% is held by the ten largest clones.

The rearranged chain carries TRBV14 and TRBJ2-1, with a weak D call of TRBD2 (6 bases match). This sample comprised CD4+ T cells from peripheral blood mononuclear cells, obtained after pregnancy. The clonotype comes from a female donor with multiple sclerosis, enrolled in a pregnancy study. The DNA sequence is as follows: TGTGCCAGCAGCCAAGATCTGGCGGGGTCTTACAATGAGCAGTTCTTC. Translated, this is CASSQDLAGSYNEQFF.